One and the same sample provided the 3 T cell receptor beta chains below, sequenced in a study of blood T cell repertoires in COVID-19. Libraries were prepared by immunoSEQ multiplex PCR; TCRdb keeps only in-frame clonotypes and omits some of them. Of around 150,000 clones listed, roughly 90% are singletons. Material: PBMCs or T cells enriched from blood (not recorded which). These receptors were collected from a woman aged 45-60 years who had recovered from COVID-19.

The chain recombines TRBV30 with TRBJ1-6, with 8 bases matching TRBD1. Germline lookup yields CDR1 GTSNPN and CDR2 SVGIG (reference sequence). Trimming at V came to 4 bases and at J to 9 bases, leaving 11 bases not matched to a gene. This CDR3 is built from 15 residues. This CDR3 reads CAWMGRTGSGSPLHF. DNA of the CDR3: TGTGCCTGGATGGGGCGGACAGGGTCGGGTTCACCCCTCCACTTT.

The CDR3 sequence is CASSLYGYTF. CDR3 nucleotides: TGTGCCAGCAGTTTATATGGCTACACCTTC. The genes are TRBV6-6 and TRBJ1-2, with D hard to call. The germline gives CDR1 MNHNY, CDR2 SVGAGI (reference sequence). The V and J ends lost 4 bases and 5 bases respectively, with 2 bases between them. The CDR3 loop spans 10 amino acids.

V gene TRBV10-3 combines with J gene TRBJ2-7, with a possible D match to TRBD2 (7 bases). Looked up from germline, CDR1 is ENHRY and CDR2 is SYGVKD. V lost 11 bases to trimming and J lost 0 bases, with 11 bases between them. This CDR3 has 12 amino acids. Here the CDR3 reads CAGGATSYEQYF. Written as DNA, the CDR3 is TGTGCCGGGGGGGCGACCTCCTACGAGCAGTACTTC.